Below are 16 T cell receptor beta chains sequenced from a single sample in a study of shared clonotypes between healthy human individuals. The assay was immunoSEQ multiplex PCR, and TCRdb's table has in-frame clones only and misses some. The sample records 520,000 or so clones, approximately 79% being singletons. Sequences were obtained from PBMCs. The receptors come from a middle-aged woman in good health. Some clones in this sample may be carry-over from other donors' samples.

A word on this clone: Germline and junction disagree at one end, which may indicate a read error. The rearrangement joins TRBV14 to TRBJ2-5, with TRBD2 identical over 8 bases. Germline CDR1 and CDR2: SGHDN and FVKESK. The length of the CDR3 is 14 residues. CDR3 sequence reads: CASSQVSTSGTQYF. The CDR3 DNA follows: TGTGCCAGCAGTCAAGTATCCACTAGCGGGACCCAGTACTTC.

This clone was seen repeatedly, ten times or more. The chain couples TRBV10-3 to TRBJ2-3; 8 nucleotides align to TRBD2. The J segment lost 5 bases and the V segment lost 0 bases, leaving 7 bases of the junction unmatched. CDR1 ENHRY and CDR2 SYGVKD come from the germline V gene. There are 16 residues in the CDR3. CDR3 bases: TGTGCCATCAGTGAGTCGACGGGAGGGCCGAGAGATACGCAGTATTTT. It translates to CAISESTGGPRDTQYF.

The V and J genes are TRBV19 and TRBJ2-1; 10 nucleotides agree with TRBD2. CDR3 length: 15 residues. The germline gives CDR1 LNHDA, CDR2 SQIVND (reference sequence). With 3 bases clipped from V and 4 bases from J, the junction kept 3 bases outside the gene matches. The CDR3 DNA sequence: TGTGCCAGTAGTATGGGTAGCGGGAGGTACAATGAGCAGTTCTTC. It codes for CASSMGSGRYNEQFF.

This clone occurred a few times. This chain connects TRBV28 to TRBJ2-7, with unresolved D. The V end was cut by 6 bases, the J end by 0 bases, with 18 bases between. The germline gives CDR1 MDHEN, CDR2 SYDVKM. The CDR3 spans 16 residues. This CDR3 reads CASRLGPPQSSYEQYF. The CDR3 region has the DNA TGTGCCAGCAGGCTTGGACCGCCGCAGAGCTCCTACGAGCAGTACTTC. Together with reference TRBV28 and TRBJ2-7, the CDR3 gives the full variable domain: DVKVTQSSRYLVKRTGEKVFLECVQDMDHENMFWYRQDPGLGLRLIYFSYDVKMKEKGDIPEGYSVSREKKERFSLILESASTNQTSMYLCASRLGPPQSSYEQYFGPGTRLTVT.

The CDR3 region has the DNA TGTGCCAGCAGTTTAGAGCGGGAGGCTGAGCAGTTCTTC. It translates to CASSLEREAEQFF. The chain recombines TRBV27 with TRBJ2-1; 9 bases are shared with TRBD2. CDR1 is MNHEY and CDR2 is SMNVEV in the germline V gene (reference sequence). The CDR3 spans 13 residues. The V gene end was trimmed by 2 bases and the J gene end by 9 bases; junction bases not matched to a gene: 2.

This clone occurred once. V is TRBV6-5 and J is TRBJ1-1; weak D call: TRBD1 (5 bases). The CDR3 covers 13 residues. CDR1 is MNHEY, CDR2 SVGAGI, per germline. V was clipped by 6 bases and J by 11 bases, with 19 bases between them. The CDR3 loop reads CASRSGWGGKAFF. The CDR3 DNA is TGTGCCAGCAGGAGCGGCTGGGGGGGAAAGGCTTTCTTT.

The gene calls are TRBV30 and TRBJ2-7; 8 bases map to TRBD2. V was clipped by 0 bases and J by 7 bases; unmatched bases: 2. CDR1 and CDR2 (germline): GTSNPN, SVGIG (reference sequence). The CDR3 consists of 12 residues. The DNA for the CDR3 is TGTGCCTGGAGTGTACTAGCGGCTGAGCAGTACTTC. It is translated as CAWSVLAAEQYF.

V is TRBV7-6 and J is TRBJ2-7; tentative D call: TRBD2 (5 bases). CDR1 is SGHVS, CDR2 FNYEAQ, per germline. V lost 1 base and J lost 5, with 9 bases in between. The length of the CDR3 is 13 residues. The CDR3 here is CASSLGRTNEQYF. CDR3 DNA: TGTGCCAGCAGCTTAGGGAGGACCAACGAGCAGTACTTC.

For this clone: The junction departs from the called germline gene at one end, perhaps through a read error. The CDR3 DNA reads TGTGCCAGCAGCTTGGCAGGAAGCACAAATACGCAGTATTTT. As protein: CASSLAGSTNTQYF. The chain is built from TRBV5-6 and TRBJ2-3; D gene uncertain. This CDR3 has 14 residues. Germline CDR1 reads SGHDT; CDR2 reads YYEEEE.

The rearrangement links TRBV5-1 to TRBJ1-2; D remains unclear. CDR1 is SGHRS, CDR2 YFSETQ, per germline. V shed 2 bases and J shed 0 bases, with 8 bases lying between them. This CDR3 is built from 14 residues. In DNA, the CDR3 is TGCGCCAGCAGCTTTGCACCGACTAACTATGGCTACACCTTC. Protein sequence: CASSFAPTNYGYTF. The full variable domain, completed using reference TRBV5-1 and TRBJ1-2, is KAGVTQTPRYLIKTRGQQVTLSCSPISGHRSVSWYQQTPGQGLQFLFEYFSETQRNKGNFPGRFSGRQFSNSRSEMNVSTLELGDSALYLCASSFAPTNYGYTFGSGTRLTVV.

This chain joins TRBV5-4 and TRBJ2-2, with 7 bases identical to TRBD2. Germline assignment: CDR1 SGHNT and CDR2 YYREEE (reference sequence). The CDR3 covers 15 residues. Trimming took 1 base from V and 4 from J; bases not matched to a gene: 4. CDR3 in amino acids: CASSLPTSPTGELFF. CDR3 DNA: TGTGCCAGCAGCTTGCCGACTAGCCCCACCGGGGAGCTGTTTTTT.

The chain couples TRBV18 to TRBJ2-1; unclear D gene. V was pared by 0 bases and J by 9 bases, with 12 bases between. Looked up from germline, CDR1 is KGHSH and CDR2 is LQKENI. The CDR3 has 14 residues. The DNA of the CDR3 is TGTGCCAGCTCACCACCGTCTGTGGGCGGTGAGCAGTTCTTC. Residues: CASSPPSVGGEQFF. The full variable domain, in which reference TRBV18 and TRBJ2-1 provide the parts outside the CDR3, is NAGVMQNPRHLVRRRGQEARLRCSPMKGHSHVYWYRQLPEEGLKFMVYLQKENIIDESGMPKERFSAEFPKEGPSILRIQQVVRGDSAAYFCASSPPSVGGEQFFGPGTRLTVL.

The chain recombines TRBV27 with TRBJ1-4; D is perhaps TRBD1 (5 bases). Germline V CDR1 and CDR2: MNHEY, SMNVEV (reference sequence). Trimming cost V 8 bases and J 4 bases, with 17 bases left between them. The CDR3 consists of 15 residues. CDR3 sequence (DNA): TGTGCCAGCCAGACTTTTGGGGCAGGTAATGAAAAACTGTTTTTT. Its translation: CASQTFGAGNEKLFF.

The chain links TRBV12-2 to TRBJ2-3; TRBD1 is the table's D call, not checked against the DNA. TRBV12-2 counts as a pseudogene. The CDR3 consists of 17 residues. This chain's CDR3 is CASRLVGYLRGTDTQYF. CDR3 bases: TGTGCAAGTCGCTTAGTGGGATATCTGAGGGGGACAGATACGCAGTATTTT.

The genes are TRBV28 and TRBJ2-4; 10 bases fit TRBD2. The length of the CDR3 is 15 residues. Germline values: CDR1 MDHEN, CDR2 SYDVKM. After removal of 6 bases from V and 5 bases from J, the junction contained 7 bases not matched to a gene. The CDR3 bases are TGTGCCAGCAGGCCTCTAGCGGGAGCGGAAAACATTCAGTACTTC. Amino acid sequence: CASRPLAGAENIQYF.

The gene calls are TRBV9 and TRBJ2-5, with 10 positions matching TRBD2. This CDR3 has 16 residues. V lost 2 bases to trimming and J lost 2 bases; unmatched junction nucleotides: 6. Germline loops: CDR1 SGDLS, CDR2 YYNGEE. The CDR3 DNA is TGTGCCAGCAGCGTCACCAGCGGGAGGGGGCAAGAGACCCAGTACTTC. Translation gives CASSVTSGRGQETQYF.